A single T cell receptor beta chain is shown here with its context. Its antigen remains unidentified. The authors reverse transcribed all of the isolated RNA, so sequencing captured expressed TCRB transcripts. The method was immunoSEQ multiplex PCR; TCRdb's version includes in-frame clones alone and lacks a portion of them. Of some 290,000 clones listed, around 24% were seen once; the top ten hold about 0.012%. This entry comes from a study of beta chain features in type 1 diabetes. There are 16 residues in the CDR3. Trimming pared 0 bases from V and 3 bases from J, leaving 12 bases between. Purity (above 95%) was reached by all sorted populations. Study outcomes and limitations: The similarity of naive, central memory and Treg TCRB repertoires appeared greater among patients than among healthy donors. Patients with Type 1 diabetes showed moderately but significantly shorter TCRB CDR3s in all four CD4+ subsets.

The sample consisted of naive CD4+ T cells from blood. The sequence was obtained from a young woman with type 1 diabetes. The V and J genes are TRBV23-1 and TRBJ1-5; D perhaps matches TRBD1 (5 bases). TRBV23-1 is an open reading frame whose function is uncertain. The CDR3 DNA reads TGCGCCAGCAGTCAATCGAAGGAAGGGGTCAATCAGCCCCAGCATTTT. This sequence encodes CASSQSKEGVNQPQHF.